The clone carrying this T cell receptor beta chain was seen a few times. CDR3 length: 12 amino acids. Germline CDR1 reads DFQATT; CDR2 reads SNEGSKA (reference sequence). Amplified regions were TCR beta CDR3 sequences from RNA transcripts. HTBI primers drove first-round RT-PCR of the TCR CDR3. Each CDR3 protein gets one entry after TCRdb re-called the multiplex PCR reads with MiXCR. The top ten clones hold around 4% of a sample with hundreds of thousands of distinct CDR3 sequences, roughly 17% of them seen once. This specimen belongs to a study of T cells in Graves' hyperthyroidism and ophthalmopathy.

The chain carries TRBV20-1 and TRBJ1-2; TRBD1 might be the D (5 bases). The sample was blood. The receptor was isolated from a woman in her twenties or thirties with Graves' hyperthyroidism. DNA of the CDR3: TGCGGATCTTCGAGCGCAGGGTATGGCTACACCTTC. Residues: CGSSSAGYGYTF.